This T cell receptor beta chain derives from a study of regulatory T cells in long-lasting Graves disease. The time point denotes: newly diagnosed GD, antithyroid drugs for less than 3 months. The TCR library was made from RNA extracted from PBMCs. Graves' disease diagnosis relied on American Thyroid Association guidelines. After removal of 1 base from V and 3 bases from J, the junction contained 12 bases not matched to a gene. There are 19 residues in the CDR3. Germline CDR1 reads MNHEY; CDR2 reads SVGEGT. Library construction for TCR beta used iRepertoire HTBI primers and Arm-PCR of CDR3 regions. TCRdb independently ran MiXCR on the multiplex PCR reads; one entry per CDR3 protein. The table has about 430,000 distinct CDR3 sequences, 15% seen once. This clonotype was detected only a few times. Another study also made use of these data, one on T cells in Graves' hyperthyroidism and ophthalmopathy.

The chain joins TRBV6-2 or TRBV6-3 to TRBJ2-3; 11 bases map to TRBD2. The receptor comes from a woman in her thirties or forties with Graves disease. The source was peripheral blood mononuclear cells (PBMCs), collected at new diagnosis, from a patient treated with antithyroid drugs. The CDR3 nucleotides read TGTGCCAGCAGTTACTTGCATAGGCTAGCGGGAGGAGGGACAGATACGCAGTATTTT. Its translation: CASSYLHRLAGGGTDTQYF.